These 24 T cell receptor beta chains were all obtained from the same sample, sequenced in a study of blood T cell repertoires in COVID-19. The repertoire was sequenced with immunoSEQ multiplex PCR; TCRdb's copy has only in-frame clones and lacks some. The sample lists under 250,000 clones; roughly 80% were seen once. The sequencing sample was made of peripheral blood. The receptors derive from a woman aged 55-75 years who had recovered from COVID-19.

By sample fraction, this clone is medium-sized. The rearrangement links TRBV6-5 to TRBJ1-1, with TRBD1 identical over 8 bases. The CDR3 runs to 13 residues. Germline values: CDR1 MNHEY, CDR2 SVGAGI. J lost 1 base, V lost 8 bases, and 3 bases had no gene match. As DNA, the CDR3 is TGTGCCAGCTTCAGGGGGCCGAACACTGAAGCTTTCTTT. Translation: CASFRGPNTEAFF.

CDR3 nucleotide sequence: TGTGCCAGCAGGGCCGGGACTAGACCCACAGATACGCAGTATTTT. Protein: CASRAGTRPTDTQYF. The chain joins TRBV2 to TRBJ2-3; 8 nucleotides match TRBD2. The J segment lost 2 bases and the V segment lost 6 bases, leaving 7 bases of the junction unmatched. This CDR3 has 15 residues. Germline CDR1 and CDR2: SNHLY and FYNNEI.

The chain links TRBV11-2 to TRBJ1-1; 7 bases are shared with TRBD1. After removal of 2 bases from V and 3 bases from J, the junction contained 6 bases not matched to a gene. Per germline, CDR1 SGHAT and CDR2 FQNNGV. The CDR3 contains 15 residues. The CDR3 region has the DNA TGTGCCAGCAGCTTAAACCGACAGGGCGACACTGAAGCTTTCTTT. As protein: CASSLNRQGDTEAFF.

The table lists this clone with a few counts. The rearrangement links TRBV19 to TRBJ1-1, with TRBD1 as a possible D gene (6 bases). Germline CDR1 is LNHDA and CDR2 is SQIVND (reference sequence). The V end lost 5 bases, the J end lost 6 bases, and 13 bases lay between the germline ends. The CDR3 has 13 residues. The CDR3 sequence: CASSPNGQSEAFF. The CDR3 DNA reads as TGTGCCAGTAGTCCCAATGGACAGTCTGAAGCTTTCTTT. The variable domain in full, with the rest retrieved from reference TRBV19 and TRBJ1-1, is DGGITQSPKYLFRKEGQNVTLSCEQNLNHDAMYWYRQDPGQGLRLIYYSQIVNDFQKGDIAEGYSVSREKKESFPLTVTSAQKNPTAFYLCASSPNGQSEAFFGQGTRLTVV.

V usage is TRBV7-2 and J usage is TRBJ2-1, with 8 bases matching TRBD2. The CDR3 has 14 residues. Germline-derived CDR1 and CDR2 are SGHTA and FQGNSA. Germline trimming cut 5 bases from V and 8 bases from J; bases unmatched to any gene: 8. This CDR3 reads CASSTPGTRDEQFF. CDR3 bases: TGTGCCAGCAGCACCCCCGGGACTAGGGATGAGCAGTTCTTC.

V usage is TRBV5-4 and J usage is TRBJ2-3, with 7 bases that match TRBD1. Germline V gives CDR1 SGHNT, CDR2 YYREEE (reference sequence). V was clipped by 4 bases and J by 6 bases; unmatched bases: 17. The CDR3 has 17 residues. CDR3 bases: TGTGCCAGCAGCCCCCGGACAGGAGTCCTACCAGCGGATACGCAGTATTTT. It is translated as CASSPRTGVLPADTQYF.

The chain carries TRBV9 and TRBJ2-1, with D hard to call. CDR1 SGDLS and CDR2 YYNGEE come from the germline V gene. V lost 1 base, J lost 4 bases, and 9 bases lay in between. The CDR3 is 14 amino acids. In nucleotides, the CDR3 is TGTGCCAGCAGCGTAAGTTCCGGGTACAATGAGCAGTTCTTC. This gives the protein CASSVSSGYNEQFF. The whole variable domain, remainder taken from reference TRBV9 and TRBJ2-1, is DSGVTQTPKHLITATGQRVTLRCSPRSGDLSVYWYQQSLDQGLQFLIQYYNGEERAKGNILERFSAQQFPDLHSELNLSSLELGDSALYFCASSVSSGYNEQFFGPGTRLTVL.

The table lists this clone with a count of one. V is TRBV15 and J is TRBJ2-7; 8 bases agree with TRBD1. This CDR3 is 15 amino acids long. V lost 4 bases to trimming and J lost 3 bases; unmatched junction nucleotides: 8. Germline CDR1 is LNHNV and CDR2 is YYDKDF (reference sequence). In nucleotides, the CDR3 is TGTGCCACCAGCAACCAGGACAGGGACTTCTACGAGCAGTACTTC. It is translated as CATSNQDRDFYEQYF.

This sequence joins TRBV2 and TRBJ1-2, with 7 bases lining up with TRBD1. The V and J ends lost 6 bases and 3 bases, in that order; junction bases with no gene match: 7. This CDR3 region has 14 residues. Germline values: CDR1 SNHLY, CDR2 FYNNEI. The CDR3 bases are TGTGCCAGCAGGGGGGACAGTTATGACTATGGCTACACCTTC. It translates to CASRGDSYDYGYTF.

The chain combines TRBV19 with TRBJ1-5, with a tentative D call TRBD1 (5 bases). V dropped 3 bases and J dropped 6 bases, with 12 bases sitting between them. CDR1 LNHDA and CDR2 SQIVND come from the germline V gene (reference sequence). This CDR3 is 14 amino acids long. The CDR3: CASSIRQGRQPQHF. CDR3 coding DNA: TGTGCCAGTAGTATTAGGCAGGGTCGTCAGCCCCAGCATTTT.

The chain has TRBV5-1 and TRBJ1-1, with D perhaps TRBD1 (6 bases). The CDR3 contains 14 residues. V was cut by 0 bases and J by 5 bases, with 11 bases left in between. Per the germline V gene, CDR1 is SGHRS and CDR2 is YFSETQ. DNA for the CDR3: TGCGCCAGCAGCTTGGAGGGGGTGGAAACTGAAGCTTTCTTT. Translating it yields CASSLEGVETEAFF. The full variable domain, rest sourced from reference TRBV5-1 and TRBJ1-1, is KAGVTQTPRYLIKTRGQQVTLSCSPISGHRSVSWYQQTPGQGLQFLFEYFSETQRNKGNFPGRFSGRQFSNSRSEMNVSTLELGDSALYLCASSLEGVETEAFFGQGTRLTVV.

This chain uses TRBV30 with TRBJ1-2; D remains unclear. Germline V gives CDR1 GTSNPN, CDR2 SVGIG (reference sequence). CDR3 size: 12 residues. Trimming took off 5 bases at V and 5 bases at J, with 12 bases between the two ends. Here the CDR3 DNA reads TGTGCCTGGGGACGGCTCGGGTATGGCTACACCTTC. Amino acid sequence: CAWGRLGYGYTF.

The chain is built from TRBV2 and TRBJ2-3; 7 bases are shared with TRBD1. CDR1 is SNHLY and CDR2 is FYNNEI in the germline V gene. The CDR3 runs to 16 residues. V was pared by 2 bases and J by 6 bases, with 11 bases of the junction left unmatched. The CDR3 sequence: CASSEFTGVRPDTQYF. The CDR3 nucleotides read TGTGCCAGCAGTGAATTTACAGGGGTCCGACCGGATACGCAGTATTTT.

The chain is built from TRBV7-2 and TRBJ2-7; 7 positions agree with TRBD1. Germline V lookup: CDR1 SGHTA, CDR2 FQGNSA. V shed 5 bases and J 1 base; nucleotides not matched to a gene: 11. The CDR3 length is 16 residues. CDR3 amino acids: CASSPPPGQSSYEQYF. The CDR3 DNA sequence: TGTGCCAGCAGCCCCCCCCCGGGACAGTCTTCCTACGAGCAGTACTTC.

The chain links TRBV6-2 or TRBV6-3 to TRBJ1-2; 7 bases agree with TRBD1. CDR3 length: 19 amino acids. Trimming removed 6 bases from V and 2 bases from J; junction bases left unmatched: 21. Germline V gene sequence: CDR1 MNHEY, CDR2 SVGEGT. The CDR3 is CASSPPTGQVLYANYGYTF. The CDR3 bases are TGTGCCAGCAGCCCCCCCACCGGACAGGTACTTTACGCGAACTATGGCTACACCTTC.

The chain uses TRBV15 and TRBJ1-2, with TRBD1 identical over 12 bases. This CDR3 contains 15 residues. The junction had 3 bases not matched to a gene; V was cut back by 1 base and J by 6 bases. Per germline, CDR1 LNHNV and CDR2 YYDKDF (reference sequence). The DNA for the CDR3 is TGTGCCACCAGCAGAGGGGACAGGGGGCAGGATGGCTACACCTTC. It is translated as CATSRGDRGQDGYTF.

This clone has more than one count but fewer than ten. This chain joins TRBV6-2 or TRBV6-3 and TRBJ1-2, with D possibly being TRBD1 (5 bases). The CDR3 runs 14 residues. Germline assignment: CDR1 MNHEY and CDR2 SVGEGT. V lost 2 bases and J lost 8, with 15 bases in between. CDR3 nucleotides: TGTGCCAGCAGTTACCCTGGGGGGTCAGGAGGCTACACCTTC. It encodes CASSYPGGSGGYTF.

This clone was picked up one time. The V call is TRBV10-3, the J call TRBJ1-2; TRBD1 agrees at 7 bases. Germline loops: CDR1 ENHRY, CDR2 SYGVKD. This CDR3 is 13 amino acids long. Germline trimming cut 4 bases from V and 2 bases from J; bases unmatched to any gene: 1. The CDR3 nucleotides are TGTGCCATCAGTGGACAGGGCAACTATGGCTACACCTTC. Its translation is CAISGQGNYGYTF.

This clone occurred once. This sample also contains other DNA sequences that code for the same CDR3. The chain has TRBV30 and TRBJ2-7; a possible D gene is TRBD2 (6 bases). This CDR3 is 14 amino acids long. Trimming took 0 bases from V and 4 from J, leaving 13 bases between them. Germline assignment: CDR1 GTSNPN and CDR2 SVGIG (reference sequence). The CDR3 DNA reads as TGTGCCTGGAGTGTACTCGGGGGAATATACGAGCAGTACTTC. Its protein is CAWSVLGGIYEQYF.

This chain uses TRBV19 with TRBJ2-2; 15 bases line up with TRBD2. Germline CDR1 LNHDA, CDR2 SQIVND (reference sequence). This CDR3 spans 17 amino acids. Trimming at V came to 4 bases and at J to 0 bases, leaving 0 bases not matched to a gene. In DNA form, the CDR3 reads TGTGCCAGTAGTAGGACTAGCGGGGGGGCGAACACCGGGGAGCTGTTTTTT. Translation: CASSRTSGGANTGELFF. The full variable domain, with the rest looked up from reference TRBV19 and TRBJ2-2, is DGGITQSPKYLFRKEGQNVTLSCEQNLNHDAMYWYRQDPGQGLRLIYYSQIVNDFQKGDIAEGYSVSREKKESFPLTVTSAQKNPTAFYLCASSRTSGGANTGELFFGEGSRLTVL.

This chain joins TRBV20-1 and TRBJ2-7; 8 bases are a match to TRBD1. Looked up from germline, CDR1 is DFQATT and CDR2 is SNEGSKA (reference sequence). The CDR3 runs 14 residues. Losses at the gene ends were 3 bases for V and 5 bases for J; bases not matched to a gene: 9. CDR3 sequence: CSASYVGQGDEQYF. The CDR3 DNA is TGCAGTGCTAGTTATGTAGGACAGGGCGACGAGCAGTACTTC.

The chain has TRBV7-3 and TRBJ2-2, with D maybe TRBD1 (5 bases). Trimming removed 5 bases at V and 1 base at J, with 8 bases between. The germline CDR1 and CDR2 sequences are SGHTA and FQGTGA. This CDR3 is 14 amino acids long. In DNA form, the CDR3 reads TGTGCCAGCAGCAGGGGAAAGAACACCGGGGAGCTGTTTTTT. The encoded protein is CASSRGKNTGELFF.

The V call is TRBV2, the J call TRBJ2-7, with TRBD2 matching 11 bases. CDR1 is SNHLY, CDR2 FYNNEI, per germline. Trimming at V came to 11 bases and at J to 7 bases, leaving 7 bases not matched to a gene. This CDR3 is built from 12 residues. The DNA for the CDR3 is TGTGCCGCGACACTAGCGGGGGATGAGCAGTACTTC. Its protein is CAATLAGDEQYF.

The chain joins TRBV19 to TRBJ1-2; possibly TRBD1 for D (5 bases). CDR3 length: 12 amino acids. Germline loops: CDR1 LNHDA, CDR2 SQIVND (reference sequence). V was trimmed by 9 bases and J by 8 bases, leaving 16 bases between them. CDR3 residues: CASGVRGGGYTF. For the CDR3, the DNA is TGTGCCAGCGGGGTTAGGGGAGGCGGCTACACCTTC.